The next 7 T cell receptor beta chains were all read from a single sample in a study of blood T cell repertoires in COVID-19. Libraries were prepared by immunoSEQ multiplex PCR; TCRdb keeps only in-frame clonotypes and omits some of them. The sample holds some 110,000 clones, roughly 86% seen once. What was sequenced was peripheral blood. The receptors shown here come from a man aged 35 to 55 with acute or convalescent COVID-19.

V and J are TRBV6-5 and TRBJ1-6; 10 bases match TRBD1. J lost 14 bases, V lost 0 bases, and 7 bases had no gene match. The V gene's germline CDR1 is MNHEY and CDR2 SVGAGI. This CDR3 contains 15 residues. The CDR3 coding sequence is TGTGCCAGCAGTTACTCAGGACAGGGGGGCTTAGCCCTCCACTTT. It encodes CASSYSGQGGLALHF.

The chain is built from TRBV28 and TRBJ1-4, with 11 positions matching TRBD1. This CDR3 contains 15 residues. Unmatched junction bases numbered 4, after V lost 5 bases and J lost 5 bases. Looked up from germline, CDR1 is MDHEN and CDR2 is SYDVKM. CDR3 in amino acids: CASSPGTGGNEKLFF. CDR3 DNA sequence: TGTGCCAGCAGTCCCGGGACAGGGGGGAATGAAAAACTGTTTTTT.

The CDR3 loop reads CASTKTSGASSSYNEQFF. CDR3 nucleotide sequence: TGTGCCAGCACCAAGACTAGCGGAGCCTCGAGCTCCTACAATGAGCAGTTCTTC. The chain carries TRBV27 and TRBJ2-1; TRBD2 aligns across 9 bases. The junction had 13 bases not matched to a gene; V was cut back by 7 bases and J by 0 bases. In germline, CDR1 is MNHEY, CDR2 SMNVEV (reference sequence). This CDR3 comprises 18 residues.

The chain couples TRBV6-1 to TRBJ2-3, with D perhaps matching TRBD2 (5 bases). This CDR3 is built from 16 residues. V lost 4 bases and J lost 6, with 20 bases in between. The germline V gene encodes CDR1 MNHNS and CDR2 SASEGT. The CDR3 DNA is TGTGCCAGCAGTGCCATAGAGGGAAGGGTTGGGGATACGCAGTATTTT. It codes for CASSAIEGRVGDTQYF.

This chain connects TRBV6-5 to TRBJ1-2; a possible D gene is TRBD1 (5 bases). The CDR3 consists of 14 residues. V lost 6 bases and J 5 bases, leaving 16 bases between the germline ends. Germline assignment: CDR1 MNHEY and CDR2 SVGAGI. This CDR3 reads CASSNAGGVYGYTF. CDR3 nucleotide sequence: TGTGCCAGCAGCAACGCCGGGGGAGTATATGGCTACACCTTC.

This clone was recorded once. CDR3 region: CASSLLGLGSGVYEQFF. CDR3 DNA: TGCGCCAGCAGCTTGTTGGGGTTGGGTAGCGGGGTATATGAGCAGTTCTTC. V and J are TRBV5-1 and TRBJ2-1; 8 nucleotides match TRBD2. The germline gives CDR1 SGHRS, CDR2 YFSETQ. J was trimmed by 8 bases and V by 1 base; bases with no gene match: 14. The CDR3 spans 17 residues.

The chain carries TRBV5-1 and TRBJ2-5, with D hard to call. Between the trimmed V and J ends, which lost 4 bases and 5 bases, there was a span of 9 bases. The CDR3 has 12 amino acids. The germline CDR1 and CDR2 sequences are SGHRS and YFSETQ. CDR3 nucleotide sequence: TGCGCCAGCAGCAGAACTTGGGAGACCCAGTACTTC. This encodes CASSRTWETQYF.